This T cell receptor (beta chain) was identified during a study of T cell responses to AZD1222 COVID-19 vaccine. Study overall: Pooling covered second doses at about 4 or about 12 weeks. Study-wide points: Samples come after the peak T cell response, not at day 14. Spike-specific TCR repertoires showed rising breadth and depth after two AZD1222 doses.

Libraries were prepared by immunoSEQ multiplex PCR; TCRdb keeps only in-frame clonotypes and omits some of them. The table records more than 100,000 clones, 80% to 90% of them present only once. The V and J ends lost 4 bases and 0 bases respectively, with 10 bases between them. Germline loops: CDR1 MNHEY, CDR2 SVGEGT. CDR3 length: 15 amino acids. As to this clone: As yet, its antigen is unknown.

The sample consisted of peripheral blood, taken on day 0 of AZD1222 vaccination. The TCR originated in an adult in good health. V and J are TRBV6-2 or TRBV6-3 and TRBJ1-5; D gene ambiguous. CDR3: CASSSAGRSNQPQHF. CDR3 coding DNA: TGTGCCAGCAGTTCGGCAGGCCGTAGCAATCAGCCCCAGCATTTT.